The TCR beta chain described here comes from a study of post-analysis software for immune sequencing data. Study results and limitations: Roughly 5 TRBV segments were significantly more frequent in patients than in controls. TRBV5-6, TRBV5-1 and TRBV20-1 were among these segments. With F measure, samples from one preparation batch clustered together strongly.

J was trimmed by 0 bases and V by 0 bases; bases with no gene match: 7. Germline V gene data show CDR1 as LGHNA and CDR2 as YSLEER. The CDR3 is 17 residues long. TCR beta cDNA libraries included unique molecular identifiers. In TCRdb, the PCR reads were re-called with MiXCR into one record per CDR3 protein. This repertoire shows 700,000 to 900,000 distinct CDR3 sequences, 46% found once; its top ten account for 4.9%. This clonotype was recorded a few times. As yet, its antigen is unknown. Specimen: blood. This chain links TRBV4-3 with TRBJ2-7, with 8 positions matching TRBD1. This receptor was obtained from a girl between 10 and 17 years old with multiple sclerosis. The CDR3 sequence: CASSQDSTGTGSYEQYF. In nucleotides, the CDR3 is TGCGCCAGCAGCCAAGATTCCACCGGGACAGGCTCCTACGAGCAGTACTTC.